The rows below give T cell receptor beta chains drawn from one sample of a study of T cells in Graves' hyperthyroidism and ophthalmopathy. TCRdb re-analysed the multiplex PCR reads in MiXCR, keeping a single row per CDR3 protein. The table lists about 720,000 distinct CDR3 sequences, roughly 15% of them singletons. Sequences were obtained from blood. The receptors here all came from a man between 18 and 29 years old with Graves' hyperthyroidism. CDR3s include the opening cysteine and the closing phenylalanine or tryptophan. A D gene is named only where the DNA matches it firmly. The size field is filled for only some rows; it gives once, few, many or a size class.

j_call | v_call | clone_size | d_call | cdr3_aa | cdr3_nt
TRBJ2-7 | TRBV20-1 | few | TRBD2 | CSARSTSGRVYEQYF | TGCAGTGCTAGATCCACTAGCGGGAGGGTTTACGAGCAGTACTTC
TRBJ1-4 | TRBV6-5 | - | TRBD1 | CASSYEGQGAHEKLFF | TGTGCCAGCAGTTACGAGGGGCAGGGGGCGCATGAAAAACTGTTTTTT
TRBJ2-1 | TRBV25-1 | - | - | CASIGGYYNEQFF | TGTGCCAGCATAGGCGGATACTACAATGAGCAGTTCTTC
TRBJ2-7 | TRBV25-1 | many | - | CASSILGYEQYF | TGTGCCAGCAGTATTCTGGGGTACGAGCAGTACTTC
TRBJ2-2 | TRBV5-1 | few | TRBD2 | CASSETSVNTGELFF | TGCGCCAGCAGCGAAACTAGCGTGAACACCGGGGAGCTGTTTTTT
TRBJ2-5 | TRBV10-3 | - | - | CAIGGGETQYF | TGTGCCATTGGGGGTGGGGAGACCCAGTACTTC
TRBJ2-3 | TRBV27 | few | TRBD2 | CASSLRVRREGGGDTQYF | TGTGCCAGCAGTTTGCGGGTTCGGCGGGAGGGGGGGGGGGATACGCAGTATTTT
TRBJ2-7 | TRBV18 | many | TRBD2 | CASSPRGSGVSAYEQYF | TGTGCCAGCTCACCCCGAGGGAGCGGGGTTTCAGCCTACGAGCAGTACTTC
TRBJ2-2 | TRBV7-8 | many | TRBD2 | CASSPGTSGFTGELFF | TGTGCCAGCAGCCCTGGGACTAGCGGGTTCACCGGGGAGCTGTTTTTT
TRBJ1-5 | TRBV7-2 | - | TRBD1 | CVSSRTGEPQHF | TGTGTCAGCAGTCGGACAGGGGAGCCCCAGCATTTT
TRBJ1-1 | TRBV28 | many | TRBD1 | CASSLETGGQGTEAFF | TGTGCCAGCAGTTTGGAAACAGGGGGACAGGGCACTGAAGCTTTCTTT
TRBJ1-2 | TRBV6-1 | - | - | CASSPREDSYGYTF | TGTGCCAGCAGCCCCAGGGAGGATTCTTATGGCTACACCTTC
TRBJ2-1 | TRBV12-3/TRBV12-4 | many | TRBD1 | CASNRQGPYNEQFF | TGTGCCAGCAATAGACAGGGCCCCTACAATGAGCAGTTCTTC
TRBJ1-1 | TRBV5-1 | - | - | CASSLDVGSVTEAFF | TGCGCCAGCAGCTTGGATGTAGGGTCGGTCACTGAAGCTTTCTTT
TRBJ2-1 | TRBV12-5 | few | - | CASGSDWNEQFF | TGTGCTAGTGGTTCAGACTGGAATGAGCAGTTCTTC
TRBJ1-6 | TRBV9 | - | - | CASSADTGSQSPLHF | TGTGCCAGCAGCGCGGACACTGGAAGTCAATCACCCCTCCACTTT
TRBJ2-1 | TRBV11-2 | few | TRBD2 | CASSLTGTRYGEQFF | TGTGCCAGCAGCTTAACCGGGACTAGATATGGTGAGCAGTTCTTC
TRBJ2-3 | TRBV12-3/TRBV12-4 | many | - | CASSFREDTQYF | TGTGCCAGCAGTTTTAGAGAGGATACGCAGTATTTT
TRBJ2-2 | TRBV10-3 | - | TRBD2 | CAIPRRREVGTGELFF | TGTGCCATACCCCGTCGGCGGGAGGTCGGCACCGGGGAGCTGTTTTTT
TRBJ1-4 | TRBV28 | few | - | CASSAGFPEKLFF | TGTGCCAGCAGTGCCGGGTTTCCCGAAAAACTGTTTTTT
TRBJ2-5 | TRBV11-1 | many | TRBD2 | CASSLGTSGRETQYF | TGTGCCAGCAGCCTCGGGACTAGCGGAAGAGAGACCCAGTACTTC
TRBJ2-1 | TRBV15 | many | TRBD2 | CATSREREASYNEQFF | TGTGCCACCAGCAGAGAGCGGGAGGCCTCCTACAATGAGCAGTTCTTC
TRBJ1-1 | TRBV12-3/TRBV12-4 | many | - | CASSPAPGIAFF | TGTGCCAGCAGTCCGGCCCCAGGGATCGCTTTCTTT
TRBJ1-2 | TRBV3-1 | many | - | CASRKGYRGLRTF | TGTGCCAGCAGAAAGGGGTACCGCGGCCTGAGGACCTTC
TRBJ2-3 | TRBV11-3 | many | - | CASSLVGGKPTDTQYF | TGTGCCAGCAGCTTAGTAGGCGGGAAACCCACAGATACGCAGTATTTT
TRBJ2-3 | TRBV5-1 | few | TRBD2 | CASSLDLAGVGDTQYF | TGCGCCAGCAGCTTGGATCTAGCGGGAGTTGGAGATACGCAGTATTTT
TRBJ2-7 | TRBV7-9 | few | TRBD1 | CASVGTGSYEQYF | TGTGCCAGCGTGGGGACAGGTTCCTACGAGCAGTACTTC
TRBJ2-1 | TRBV15 | many | - | CATSRDSAEQFF | TGTGCCACCAGCAGAGATTCGGCAGAGCAGTTCTTC
TRBJ2-7 | TRBV5-1 | many | - | CASSLTATAYEQYF | TGCGCCAGCAGCTTAACAGCCACTGCCTACGAGCAGTACTTC
TRBJ1-1 | TRBV4-1 | - | TRBD1 | CASSKRPGQMNTEAFF | TGCGCCAGCAGCAAGAGGCCGGGACAGATGAACACTGAAGCTTTCTTT
TRBJ2-2 | TRBV6-1 | few | - | CASTPQRAHTGELFF | TGTGCCAGCACACCTCAACGGGCTCACACCGGGGAGCTGTTTTTT
TRBJ2-1 | TRBV19 | - | - | CVSTTRGSLSYNEQFF | TGTGTCAGTACCACCAGAGGGTCCCTCTCCTACAATGAGCAGTTCTTC
TRBJ1-1 | TRBV18 | many | - | CASSPRTLMGTEAFF | TGTGCCAGCTCACCGAGGACCCTCATGGGGACTGAAGCTTTCTTT
TRBJ1-6 | TRBV6-1 | many | - | CASSEAMGYSPLHF | TGTGCCAGCAGTGAAGCAATGGGGTATTCACCCCTCCACTTT
TRBJ1-5 | TRBV28 | many | TRBD1 | CASSPTQGAAEPQHF | TGTGCCAGCAGTCCCACACAGGGGGCGGCGGAGCCCCAGCATTTT
TRBJ2-5 | TRBV30 | many | TRBD1 | CACPGGQGAEETQYF | TGTGCCTGCCCAGGGGGACAGGGGGCAGAAGAGACCCAGTACTTC
TRBJ1-1 | TRBV30 | many | - | CAWRMNTEAFF | TGTGCCTGGAGAATGAACACTGAAGCTTTCTTT
TRBJ1-5 | TRBV27 | many | TRBD1 | CASSLGTGGGWPQHF | TGTGCCAGCAGTTTGGGGACAGGGGGTGGATGGCCCCAGCATTTT
TRBJ2-2 | TRBV6-2/TRBV6-3 | - | - | CASSREPGTGELFF | TGTGCCAGCAGTCGCGAGCCTGGGACCGGGGAGCTGTTTTTT
TRBJ2-7 | TRBV5-5 | few | - | CASSLSVGMGYEQYF | TGTGCCAGCAGCTTGTCTGTGGGGATGGGCTACGAGCAGTACTTC
TRBJ2-2 | TRBV12-3/TRBV12-4 | few | - | CASSLGALPPGELFF | TGTGCCAGCAGTTTAGGAGCTCTTCCTCCCGGGGAGCTGTTTTTT
TRBJ2-1 | TRBV14 | - | - | CASSQDPAAVNEQFF | TGTGCCAGCAGCCAAGATCCAGCGGCGGTAAATGAGCAGTTCTTC